This T cell receptor (beta chain) was identified during a study of cytomegalovirus exposure and HLA in healthy donors. Overall study results and limits: Across donors, presence/absence analyses took sequencing depth to be roughly uniform.

Germline CDR1 reads SEHNR; CDR2 reads FQNEAQ (reference sequence). CDR3 length equals 15 residues. Vbeta (60) and Jbeta (13) primers were used in the PCR. Using immunoSEQ multiplex PCR, the repertoire was profiled, and TCRdb retains in-frame clones only, with some absent. The sample shows 90,000 to 150,000 clones, around three quarters of them seen only once. This clone was observed a few times. The antigen is not known. Relative to the germline gene, one junction end is altered; a read error may explain this. Specimen: PBMCs. V and J are TRBV7-9 and TRBJ2-7; 8 nucleotides match TRBD1. The source is a woman in her thirties in good health and CMV-seropositive. The CDR3 sequence: CSSSLGRDRPHEQYF. CDR3 nucleotides: TGTTCCAGCAGCTTAGGCCGGGACAGGCCCCACGAGCAGTACTTC.